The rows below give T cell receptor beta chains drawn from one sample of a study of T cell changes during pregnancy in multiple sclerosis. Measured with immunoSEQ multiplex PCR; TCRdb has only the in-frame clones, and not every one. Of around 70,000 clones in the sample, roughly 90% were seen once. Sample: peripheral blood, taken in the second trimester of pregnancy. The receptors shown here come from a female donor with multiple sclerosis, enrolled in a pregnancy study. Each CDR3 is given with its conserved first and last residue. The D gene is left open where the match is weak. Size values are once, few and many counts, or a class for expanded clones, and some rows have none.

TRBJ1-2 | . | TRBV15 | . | CATSRVGEHGYTF | TGTGCCACCAGCAGAGTTGGGGAGCATGGCTACACCTTC
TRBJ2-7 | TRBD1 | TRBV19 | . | CASSIKPGQGNEQYF | TGTGCCAGTAGTATAAAGCCGGGACAGGGGAACGAGCAGTACTTC
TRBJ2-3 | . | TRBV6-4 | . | CASSERLDTDTQYF | TGTGCCAGCAGTGAAAGGCTAGACACAGATACGCAGTATTTT
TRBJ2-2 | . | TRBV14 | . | CASSQLTSFGTGELFF | TGTGCCAGCAGCCAACTCACTAGTTTCGGCACCGGGGAGCTGTTTTTT
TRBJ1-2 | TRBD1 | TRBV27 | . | CASSSIPGQGNYGYTF | TGTGCCAGCAGTTCCATTCCGGGACAGGGGAACTATGGCTACACCTTC
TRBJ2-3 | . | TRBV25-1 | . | CASSEWNRESQYF | TGTGCCAGCAGTGAATGGAACAGGGAATCGCAGTATTTT
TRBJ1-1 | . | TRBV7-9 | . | CASSLPPRPWEAFF | TGTGCCAGCAGCTTACCCCCCAGGCCTTGGGAGGCTTTCTTT
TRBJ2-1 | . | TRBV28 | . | CASTTPLSFGGANNEQFF | TGTGCCAGCACCACCCCCCTGAGTTTTGGCGGGGCCAACAATGAGCAGTTCTTC
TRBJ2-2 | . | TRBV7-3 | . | CASSPSASWDTGELFF | TGTGCCAGCAGCCCTTCTGCTAGCTGGGACACCGGGGAGCTGTTTTTT
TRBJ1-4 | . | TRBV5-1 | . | CASSPGHTTTNEKLFF | TGCGCCAGCAGTCCCGGACATACTACAACTAATGAAAAACTGTTTTTT
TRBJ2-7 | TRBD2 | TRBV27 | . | CASSPSFGGRTYEQYF | TGTGCCAGCTCTCCCTCTTTCGGCGGGAGAACCTACGAGCAGTACTTC
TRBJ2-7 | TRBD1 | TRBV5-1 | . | CASSLGQGDEQYF | TGCGCCAGCAGCTTGGGACAGGGGGACGAGCAGTACTTC
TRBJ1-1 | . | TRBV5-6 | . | CASSPAGYPNTEAFF | TGTGCCAGCAGCCCTGCAGGGTATCCGAACACTGAAGCTTTCTTT
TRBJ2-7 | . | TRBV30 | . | CAWSGTVGFYEQYF | TGTGCCTGGAGTGGGACAGTGGGGTTTTACGAGCAGTACTTC
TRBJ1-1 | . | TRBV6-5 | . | CASSYSTGGYSEAFF | TGTGCCAGCAGTTACTCGACGGGCGGGTATTCTGAAGCTTTCTTT
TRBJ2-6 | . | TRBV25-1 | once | CASSGLSGANVLTF | TGTGCCAGCAGTGGACTCTCTGGGGCCAACGTCCTGACTTTC
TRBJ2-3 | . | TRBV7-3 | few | CASSLTRVDTQYF | TGTGCCAGCAGCTTAACCAGGGTAGATACGCAGTATTTT
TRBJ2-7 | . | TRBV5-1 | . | CASKPGTLSREQYF | TGCGCCAGCAAGCCCGGGACACTATCGCGCGAGCAGTACTTC
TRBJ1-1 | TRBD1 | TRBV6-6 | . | CASRPGQGAGNTEAFF | TGTGCCAGCAGACCCGGACAGGGGGCTGGGAACACTGAAGCTTTCTTT
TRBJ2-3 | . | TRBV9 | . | CASSLGLGAGHTQYF | TGTGCCAGCAGCCTAGGACTGGGAGCCGGGCATACGCAGTATTTT
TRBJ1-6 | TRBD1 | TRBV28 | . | CASRWGAGTGGSPLHF | TGTGCCAGCAGATGGGGAGCCGGGACAGGGGGTTCACCCCTCCACTTT
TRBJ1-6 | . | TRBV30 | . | CAWKEGGGNSPLHF | TGTGCCTGGAAAGAGGGCGGGGGGAATTCACCCCTCCACTTT
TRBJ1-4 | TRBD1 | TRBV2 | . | CASSHPREQGLDEKLFF | TGTGCCAGCAGTCATCCAAGAGAACAGGGGTTGGATGAAAAACTGTTTTTT
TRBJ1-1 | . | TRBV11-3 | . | CASSSPSDSGTEAFF | TGTGCCAGCAGTTCGCCGTCGGACTCAGGTACTGAAGCTTTCTTT
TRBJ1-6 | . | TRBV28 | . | CASSLRFGALHF | TGTGCCAGCAGTTTAAGATTCGGGGCCCTCCACTTT
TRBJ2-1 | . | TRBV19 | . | CASSISYPSVSYNEQFF | TGTGCCAGTAGTATATCGTATCCCAGCGTCTCCTACAATGAGCAGTTCTTC
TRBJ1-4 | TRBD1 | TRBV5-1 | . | CASSWATGQYATNEKLFF | TGCGCCAGCAGCTGGGCAACGGGACAGTATGCAACTAATGAAAAACTGTTTTTT
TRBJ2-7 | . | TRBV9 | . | CASSVGGATYEQYF | TGTGCCAGCAGCGTAGGCGGGGCGACCTACGAGCAGTACTTC
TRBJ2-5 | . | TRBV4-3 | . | CASSQDSRETQYF | TGCGCCAGCAGCCAAGATAGCAGAGAGACCCAGTACTTC
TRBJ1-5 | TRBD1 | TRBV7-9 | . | CASSLGQTGDQPQHF | TGTGCCAGCAGCCTCGGACAGACAGGGGATCAGCCCCAGCATTTT
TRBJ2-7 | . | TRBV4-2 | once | CASSQRLEATYEQYF | TGTGCCAGCAGCCAAAGGTTGGAGGCCACCTACGAGCAGTACTTC
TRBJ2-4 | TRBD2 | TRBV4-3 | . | CASSQIAGVKNIQYF | TGCGCCAGCAGCCAGATCGCGGGGGTCAAAAACATTCAGTACTTC
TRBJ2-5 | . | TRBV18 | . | CASSLLLAGQETQYF | TGTGCCAGCTCACTACTACTAGCTGGGCAAGAGACCCAGTACTTC
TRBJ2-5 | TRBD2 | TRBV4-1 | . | CASSQESGGVRETQYF | TGCGCCAGCAGCCAAGAGTCGGGGGGGGTTAGAGAGACCCAGTACTTC
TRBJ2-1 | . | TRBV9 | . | CASSVGASYNEQFF | TGTGCCAGCAGCGTGGGGGCCTCCTACAATGAGCAGTTCTTC
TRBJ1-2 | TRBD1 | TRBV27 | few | CASRLTGGEFVGGYTF | TGTGCCAGCAGACTGACAGGGGGCGAATTCGTTGGGGGCTACACCTTC
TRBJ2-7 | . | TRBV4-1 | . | CASSLTSQKRYEQYF | TGCGCCAGCAGCCTCACTAGCCAGAAACGCTACGAGCAGTACTTC
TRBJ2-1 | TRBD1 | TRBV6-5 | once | CASSKPGTDYNEQFF | TGTGCCAGCAGTAAGCCCGGGACAGACTACAATGAGCAGTTCTTC
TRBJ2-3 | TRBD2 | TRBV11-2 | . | CASSHGLAGSDTQYF | TGTGCCAGCAGCCATGGACTAGCGGGATCAGATACGCAGTATTTT
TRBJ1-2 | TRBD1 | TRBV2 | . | CASRARDRDIGYTF | TGTGCCAGCAGAGCCCGGGACAGGGATATTGGCTACACCTTC
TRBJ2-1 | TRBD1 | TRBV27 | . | CASSYGTETGEQFF | TGTGCCAGCAGCTACGGGACAGAGACCGGTGAGCAGTTCTTC
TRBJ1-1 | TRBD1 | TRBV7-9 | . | CASSLGGQGSPEAFF | TGTGCCAGCAGCTTAGGGGGACAGGGGAGCCCTGAAGCTTTCTTT
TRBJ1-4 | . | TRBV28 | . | CASSLGQGKRLFF | TGTGCCAGCAGTCTAGGTCAGGGGAAGAGGCTGTTTTTT
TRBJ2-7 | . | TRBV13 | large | CASSLGQGGEQYF | TGTGCCAGCAGCTTAGGACAGGGTGGCGAGCAGTACTTC
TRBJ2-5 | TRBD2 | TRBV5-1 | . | CASSGGLGETQYF | TGCGCCAGCAGCGGGGGACTAGGAGAGACCCAGTACTTC
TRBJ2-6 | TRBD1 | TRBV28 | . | CASSSTGGANVLTF | TGTGCCAGCAGTTCGACAGGGGGGGCCAACGTCCTGACTTTC
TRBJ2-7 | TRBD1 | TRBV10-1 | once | CASNRQGRYEQYF | TGCGCCAGCAACCGACAGGGTCGCTACGAGCAGTACTTC
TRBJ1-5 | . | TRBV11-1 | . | CASSLRSSNQPQHF | TGTGCCAGCAGCCTTAGAAGTAGCAATCAGCCCCAGCATTTT
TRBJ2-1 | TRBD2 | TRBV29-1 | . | CSVGLAGVSYNEQFF | TGCAGCGTAGGACTAGCGGGAGTATCGTACAATGAGCAGTTCTTC
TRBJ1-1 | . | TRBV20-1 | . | CSARESTEAFF | TGCAGTGCTAGAGAGAGTACTGAAGCTTTCTTT
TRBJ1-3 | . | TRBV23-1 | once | CASSQEGGKRSGNTIYF | TGCGCCAGCAGTCAGGAGGGTGGGAAGAGGTCTGGAAACACCATATATTTT